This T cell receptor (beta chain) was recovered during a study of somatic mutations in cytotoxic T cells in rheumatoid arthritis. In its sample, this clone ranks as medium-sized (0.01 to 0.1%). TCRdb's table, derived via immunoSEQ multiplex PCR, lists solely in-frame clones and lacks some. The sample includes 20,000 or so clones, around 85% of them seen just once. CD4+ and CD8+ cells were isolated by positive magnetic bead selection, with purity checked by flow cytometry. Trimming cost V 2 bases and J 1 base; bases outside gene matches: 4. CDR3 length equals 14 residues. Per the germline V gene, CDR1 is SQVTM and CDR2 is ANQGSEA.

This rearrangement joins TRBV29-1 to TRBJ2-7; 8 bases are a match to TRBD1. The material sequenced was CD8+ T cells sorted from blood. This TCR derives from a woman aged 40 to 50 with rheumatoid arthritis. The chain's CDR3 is CSVEPGQESYEQYF. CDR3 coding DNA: TGCAGCGTTGAACCGGGACAGGAATCCTACGAGCAGTACTTC.